A selection of T cell receptor beta chains follows, all from one sample in a study of glioma-infiltrating T cells after dendritic cell vaccination. Profiling relied on immunoSEQ multiplex PCR, and the TCRdb table lists in-frame clones only, not all of them. The profile shows under 130,000 clones, 90% of them singletons. The source was blood, collected after dendritic cell vaccination. The source is a human donor with glioblastoma. Each CDR3 is given with its conserved first and last residue. D genes are given only for firm matches. A row's size may be missing; if present it is once, few, many or a size class.

clone_size d_call j_call v_call cdr3_aa cdr3_nt
. TRBD2 TRBJ2-1 TRBV5-1 CASSLASGALSYNEQFF TGCGCCAGCAGCTTGGCCAGCGGGGCCCTCTCCTACAATGAGCAGTTCTTC
. TRBD1 TRBJ2-2 TRBV7-3 CASSYTGTVNTGELFF TGTGCCAGCAGCTACACCGGGACAGTGAACACCGGGGAGCTGTTTTTT
. TRBD1 TRBJ1-6 TRBV23-1 CASSQSGGQRLMATNSPLHF TGCGCCAGCAGTCAATCTGGGGGACAGAGGCTTATGGCTACCAATTCACCCCTCCACTTT
. . TRBJ1-2 TRBV12-1 CATPSHPEGRSYGYTF TGTGCCACCCCCTCCCACCCCGAGGGTAGGAGCTATGGCTACACCTTC
. . TRBJ2-5 TRBV5-1 CASSPTQGRETQYF TGCGCCAGCAGCCCAACACAGGGTCGAGAGACCCAGTACTTC
once . TRBJ2-5 TRBV10-3 CAISQSAGVVEETQYF TGTGCCATCAGTCAGTCTGCCGGGGTGGTGGAAGAGACCCAGTACTTC
. . TRBJ2-7 TRBV9 CASSLGQGTYEQYF TGTGCCAGCAGCTTAGGTCAGGGGACCTACGAGCAGTACTTC
. TRBD1 TRBJ2-2 TRBV28 CASRKGTVMNTGELFF TGTGCCAGCAGGAAAGGGACAGTCATGAACACCGGGGAGCTGTTTTTT
. TRBD1 TRBJ2-1 TRBV6-5 CASSYTTGVFGNEQFF TGTGCCAGCAGTTACACTACAGGGGTGTTCGGCAATGAGCAGTTCTTC
. TRBD1 TRBJ1-6 TRBV7-9 CASSSAGQGSPLHF TGTGCCAGCAGCTCAGCGGGACAGGGTTCACCCCTCCACTTT
. TRBD1 TRBJ1-6 TRBV27 CASSGRGQYNSPLHF TGTGCCTCCTCTGGAAGGGGGCAGTATAATTCACCCCTCCACTTT
. . TRBJ2-5 TRBV5-6 CASSWGVGETQYF TGTGCCAGCAGCTGGGGGGTTGGAGAGACCCAGTACTTC
. . TRBJ1-2 TRBV5-8 CASSLEGVTNYGYTF TGTGCCAGCAGCTTGGAAGGGGTAACTAACTATGGCTACACCTTC
. . TRBJ1-1 TRBV2 CASSGTLDTEAFF TGTGCCAGCAGTGGAACTTTAGACACTGAAGCTTTCTTT
. . TRBJ1-2 TRBV5-6 CASSPNGHLYGYTF TGTGCCAGCAGCCCGAACGGACACCTCTATGGCTACACCTTC
once . TRBJ1-1 TRBV30 CAWTDSLETEAFF TGTGCCTGGACCGACAGCTTGGAGACTGAAGCTTTCTTT
. TRBD1 TRBJ2-7 TRBV6-1 CASSEAGQGMLYF TGTGCCAGCAGTGAAGCAGGACAGGGTATGTTGTACTTC
. . TRBJ1-2 TRBV7-9 CASSLSDILNYGYTF TGTGCCAGCAGCTTATCGGACATCCTCAACTATGGCTACACCTTC
few TRBD2 TRBJ2-3 TRBV18 CASSPIPSGTDTQYF TGTGCCAGCTCACCGATCCCTAGCGGGACAGATACGCAGTATTTT
. . TRBJ2-2 TRBV6-4 CASSEAGTGELFF TGTGCCAGCAGTGAAGCGGGCACCGGGGAGCTGTTTTTT
once . TRBJ1-2 TRBV27 CASSFSTLTVRDGYTF TGTGCCAGCAGTTTTTCAACCCTGACAGTACGAGATGGCTACACCTTC
once TRBD1 TRBJ1-1 TRBV18 CASSGDSEAFF TGTGCCAGCTCAGGGGACAGTGAAGCTTTCTTT
. . TRBJ1-1 TRBV20-1 CSASREEAFF TGCAGTGCTAGTCGGGAGGAAGCTTTCTTT
. . TRBJ2-7 TRBV14 CASSQVARDSYEQYF TGTGCCAGCAGCCAAGTAGCCCGGGACTCCTACGAGCAGTACTTC
. TRBD1 TRBJ2-7 TRBV18 CASSPITDRGREQYF TGTGCCAGCTCACCGATAACAGACAGGGGGCGCGAGCAGTACTTC
. TRBD1 TRBJ1-3 TRBV9 CASSAGTDGNTIYF TGTGCCAGCAGTGCCGGGACAGACGGAAACACCATATATTTT
. . TRBJ2-1 TRBV4-1 CASPTLSWQFF TGCGCCAGCCCAACCTTGAGTTGGCAGTTCTTC
. . TRBJ1-3 TRBV10-1 CASSARDSGNTIYF TGCGCCAGCAGTGCTCGAGACTCTGGAAACACCATATATTTT
. . TRBJ2-3 TRBV7-2 CASSLFGSGTPDTQYF TGTGCCAGCAGCTTATTCGGGTCGGGGACTCCAGATACGCAGTATTTT
. TRBD2 TRBJ2-1 TRBV11-2 CASSSTSGGISYNEQFF TGTGCCAGCAGCTCGACTAGCGGGGGGATCTCCTACAATGAGCAGTTCTTC
. . TRBJ1-5 TRBV5-1 CASSLDGTNNQPQHF TGCGCCAGCAGCTTGGATGGCACTAACAATCAGCCCCAGCATTTT
. TRBD2 TRBJ2-1 TRBV2 CASSGVAGNEQFF TGTGCCAGCAGTGGGGTAGCGGGGAATGAGCAGTTCTTC
. . TRBJ1-2 TRBV5-8 CASSLGGKPYGYTF TGTGCCAGCAGCTTGGGGGGCAAACCCTATGGCTACACCTTC